This T cell receptor beta chain was identified during a study of CD8 T cells in Susac syndrome. Germline V CDR1 and CDR2: SQVTM, ANQGSEA. The CDR3 is 13 residues long. Trimming stripped 3 bases from V and 6 bases from J, with 12 bases between. RNA was extracted with the RNeasy kit, and a quantity of roughly 0.5 to 1 ug was reverse transcribed using random hexamers. Each CDR3 protein is one row after TCRdb ran MiXCR on the immunoSEQ multiplex PCR reads. The repertoire holds around 200,000 distinct CDR3 sequences, with 95% as singletons. Sample: CD4+ T cells from PBMCs. The chain has TRBV29-1 and TRBJ2-1, with D hard to call. This sequence was found in a human donor with multiple sclerosis. CDR3 nucleotide sequence: TGCAGCGTTGACTGGGGAAGAGGCAATGAGCAGTTCTTC. It is translated as CSVDWGRGNEQFF.